The next 18 T cell receptor beta chains were all read from a single sample in a study of cytomegalovirus exposure and HLA in healthy donors. In the PCR, 60 Vbeta and 13 Jbeta primers were used. Sequencing used immunoSEQ multiplex PCR; TCRdb keeps in-frame clones, though not all of them. The repertoire includes about 190,000 clones, 74% of them detected once, and approximately 2.8% sits in the top ten. Sequencing was performed on PBMCs. The receptors originated from a woman aged 25-40 years in good health and CMV-seropositive.

The CDR3 DNA is TGTGCCAGCAGTTTACCCCATCTGGAGGGCTACACCTTC. Translated: CASSLPHLEGYTF. The J gene is TRBJ1-2, the V gene TRBV28; D not resolved. Germline V CDR1 and CDR2: MDHEN, SYDVKM. CDR3 length: 13 amino acids. With 2 bases removed from V and 8 bases from J, the gap between germline ends came to 12 bases.

J is TRBJ2-3 and V is TRBV6-1, with TRBD2 matching 7 bases. The CDR3 consists of 16 residues. The trim removed 1 base at V and 5 bases at J, leaving 9 bases unmatched. CDR1 is MNHNS and CDR2 is SASEGT in the germline V gene. As DNA, the CDR3 is TGTGCCAGCAGTGAAGGCCGACTAGCCGGCAAAGATACGCAGTATTTT. It translates to CASSEGRLAGKDTQYF.

This clone was detected only once. V usage is TRBV4-2 and J usage is TRBJ2-7, with 9 bases fitting TRBD2. This CDR3 has 16 amino acids. The J segment lost 2 bases and the V segment lost 0 bases, leaving 5 bases of the junction unmatched. CDR1 LGHNA and CDR2 YNFKEQ come from the germline V gene. CDR3 bases: TGTGCCAGCAGCCAAGATCAGGCGGGAGGGACCTACGAGCAGTACTTC. It is translated as CASSQDQAGGTYEQYF.

The V call is TRBV27, the J call TRBJ2-1, with TRBD2 matching over 9 bases. Unmatched junction bases numbered 9, after V lost 4 bases and J lost 8 bases. CDR3 length: 15 residues. Looked up from germline, CDR1 is MNHEY and CDR2 is SMNVEV (reference sequence). CDR3 in DNA: TGTGCCAGCAGTTCCGCCGCTCTAGCGGGATATGAGCAGTTCTTC. It is translated as CASSSAALAGYEQFF.

The V and J genes are TRBV25-1 and TRBJ1-6; no clear D. The germline V gene has CDR1 MGHDK and CDR2 SYGVNS. Trimming removed 8 bases at V and 3 bases at J, with 11 bases between. The CDR3 extends over 14 amino acids. Here the CDR3 reads CASWGGNYNSPLHF. In DNA form, the CDR3 reads TGTGCCAGCTGGGGAGGGAACTATAATTCACCCCTCCACTTT.

The chain carries TRBV21-1 and TRBJ2-5; the listed D gene, TRBD1, was not tested against the DNA. TRBV21-1 corresponds to a pseudogene. The CDR3 runs to 13 residues. CDR3 in amino acids: CASSKRQKETQYF. The CDR3 coding sequence is TGTGCCAGCAGCAAGAGACAGAAAGAGACCCAGTACTTC.

In its sample, this clone was seen once. This sequence joins TRBV2 and TRBJ2-3; 14 bases map to TRBD2. The CDR3 totals 21 residues. Germline loops: CDR1 SNHLY, CDR2 FYNNEI. The junction had 17 bases not matched to a gene; V was cut back by 6 bases and J by 0 bases. The CDR3 region is CASSGRGPGLAGEGSTDTQYF. The CDR3 DNA sequence: TGTGCCAGCAGCGGTAGGGGGCCGGGACTAGCGGGAGAGGGTAGCACAGATACGCAGTATTTT.

The V gene is TRBV15, the J gene TRBJ2-1; D perhaps matches TRBD2 (6 bases). The CDR3 runs to 17 residues. The V gene lost 3 bases and the J gene lost 3 bases, with 18 bases spanning the gap. The germline V gene has CDR1 LNHNV and CDR2 YYDKDF (reference sequence). The CDR3 reads CATSRRSGAVLYNEQFF. CDR3 in DNA: TGTGCCACCAGCAGGCGTAGCGGAGCTGTCCTCTACAATGAGCAGTTCTTC.

CDR3: CASSLADRGSYNEQFF. Written as DNA, the CDR3 is TGCGCCAGCAGCTTGGCCGACAGGGGGTCTTACAATGAGCAGTTCTTC. The chain combines TRBV5-1 with TRBJ2-1; 9 bases map to TRBD1. The V gene's germline CDR1 is SGHRS and CDR2 YFSETQ. This CDR3 contains 16 residues. With 0 bases clipped from V and 4 bases from J, the junction kept 5 bases outside the gene matches.

This chain joins TRBV25-1 and TRBJ2-3; D may be TRBD2 (6 bases). The germline gives CDR1 MGHDK, CDR2 SYGVNS. The V gene lost 2 bases and the J gene lost 1 base, with 13 bases spanning the gap. The CDR3 totals 16 residues. The CDR3 sequence is CASSEERVAGTDTQYF. CDR3 DNA sequence: TGTGCCAGCAGTGAAGAAAGAGTAGCGGGCACAGATACGCAGTATTTT.

The rearrangement uses TRBV29-1 and TRBJ2-7; 14 bases map to TRBD2. With V trimmed by 0 bases and J by 3 bases, 13 bases remained unmatched. The length of the CDR3 is 19 residues. Germline V gene sequence: CDR1 SQVTM, CDR2 ANQGSEA. The CDR3 nucleotides read TGCAGCGTTGAAGATCCCGACAGGTCGACTAGCGGGAGGGGCTACGAGCAGTACTTC. Translation: CSVEDPDRSTSGRGYEQYF.

The chain couples TRBV27 to TRBJ1-3, with no clear D. The germline CDR1 and CDR2 sequences are MNHEY and SMNVEV (reference sequence). V dropped 2 bases and J dropped 0 bases, with 8 bases sitting between them. The CDR3 contains 15 residues. CDR3 sequence reads: CASSLDGSSGNTIYF. As DNA, the CDR3 is TGTGCCAGCAGTTTAGACGGGAGCTCTGGAAACACCATATATTTT.

This clone was seen a few times. At the DNA level, this CDR3 is encoded by other sequences in the same sample as well. The gene calls are TRBV5-1 and TRBJ2-2; a possible D gene is TRBD2 (6 bases). The CDR3 is 15 amino acids. CDR1 SGHRS and CDR2 YFSETQ come from the germline V gene. V gave up 0 bases and J gave up 2 bases, with 8 bases separating them. CDR3 DNA sequence: TGCGCCAGCAGCTTGGTTAGCGGAAACACCGGGGAGCTGTTTTTT. This sequence encodes CASSLVSGNTGELFF.

With regard to this clone: Since the CDR3 does not end with the conserved phenylalanine or tryptophan, this likely comes from a read error. V is TRBV28 and J is TRBJ1-2; D may be TRBD1 (5 bases). This CDR3 contains 13 residues. Per germline, CDR1 MDHEN and CDR2 SYDVKM. Trimming took 1 base from V and 8 from J, leaving 11 bases between them. For the CDR3, the DNA is TGTGCCAGCAGTTTATCGTCAGGGCTGGGCTACACCCTC. Translation: CASSLSSGLGYTL.

In its sample, this clone was seen once. The chain has TRBV11-1 and TRBJ2-2; tentative D call: TRBD2 (6 bases). The CDR3 is made up of 15 amino acids. The V gene's germline CDR1 is SGHAT and CDR2 FQDESV (reference sequence). V was shortened by 2 bases and J by 5 bases, with 12 bases between the two germline ends. The CDR3 region is CASSLTGSGTGELFF. The CDR3 DNA reads TGTGCCAGCAGCTTAACCGGGAGTGGGACCGGGGAGCTGTTTTTT.

The chain links TRBV21-1 to TRBJ1-1. TRBV21-1 is labeled a pseudogene. There are 13 residues in the CDR3. The CDR3 here is CASNGAMNTEAFF. The CDR3 nucleotides are TGTGCCAGCAATGGAGCCATGAACACTGAAGCTTTCTTT.

The chain links TRBV6-1 to TRBJ2-7, with TRBD1 as a possible D gene (6 bases). Germline CDR1 and CDR2: MNHNS and SASEGT. V lost 8 bases to trimming and J lost 5 bases, with 19 bases between them. This CDR3 region has 14 residues. CDR3 residues: CASDQPTGFNEQYF. The CDR3 region has the DNA TGTGCCAGCGACCAACCCACAGGGTTCAACGAGCAGTACTTC.

This clone has only a few counts. V gene TRBV19 combines with J gene TRBJ2-3; D remains ambiguous. The germline V gene has CDR1 LNHDA and CDR2 SQIVND (reference sequence). V was pared by 3 bases and J by 2 bases, with 6 bases between. The CDR3 length is 13 residues. The CDR3 loop reads CASSMGVTDTQYF. As DNA, the CDR3 is TGTGCCAGTAGTATGGGCGTCACAGATACGCAGTATTTT. Based on the CDR3 plus reference TRBV19 and TRBJ2-3, the full variable domain is DGGITQSPKYLFRKEGQNVTLSCEQNLNHDAMYWYRQDPGQGLRLIYYSQIVNDFQKGDIAEGYSVSREKKESFPLTVTSAQKNPTAFYLCASSMGVTDTQYFGPGTRLTVL.